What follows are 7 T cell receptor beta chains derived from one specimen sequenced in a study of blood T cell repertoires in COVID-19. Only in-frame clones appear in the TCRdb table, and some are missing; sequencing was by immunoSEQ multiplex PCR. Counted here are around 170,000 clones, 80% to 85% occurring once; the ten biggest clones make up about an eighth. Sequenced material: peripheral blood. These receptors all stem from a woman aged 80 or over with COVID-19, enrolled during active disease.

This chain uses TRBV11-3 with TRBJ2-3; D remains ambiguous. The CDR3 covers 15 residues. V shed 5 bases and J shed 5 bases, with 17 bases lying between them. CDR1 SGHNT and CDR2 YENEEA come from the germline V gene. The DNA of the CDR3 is TGTGCCAGCAGCGCCTCACCCTCTAGAAGAGATACGCAGTATTTT. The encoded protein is CASSASPSRRDTQYF.

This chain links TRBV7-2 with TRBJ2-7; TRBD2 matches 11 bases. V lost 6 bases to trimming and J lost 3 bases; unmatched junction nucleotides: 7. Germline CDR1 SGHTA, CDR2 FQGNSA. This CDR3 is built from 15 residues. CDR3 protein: CASRKLAGAFYEQYF. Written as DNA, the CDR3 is TGTGCCAGCAGGAAACTAGCGGGGGCCTTCTACGAGCAGTACTTC.

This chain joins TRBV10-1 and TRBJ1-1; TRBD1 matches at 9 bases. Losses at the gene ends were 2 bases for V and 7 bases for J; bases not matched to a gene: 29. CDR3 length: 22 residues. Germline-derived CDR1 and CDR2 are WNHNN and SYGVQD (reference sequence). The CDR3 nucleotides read TGCGCCAGCAGTGAGCTATCGTGGGACAGGGTCCCGGAGGGGGAGAGTGCCCTTGAAGCTTTCTTT. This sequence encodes CASSELSWDRVPEGESALEAFF.

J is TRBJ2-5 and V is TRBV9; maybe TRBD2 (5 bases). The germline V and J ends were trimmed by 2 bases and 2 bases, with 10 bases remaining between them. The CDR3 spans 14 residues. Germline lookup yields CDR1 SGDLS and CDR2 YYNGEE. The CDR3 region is CASSVGLTQETQYF. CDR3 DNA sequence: TGTGCCAGCAGCGTTGGACTGACTCAAGAGACCCAGTACTTC.

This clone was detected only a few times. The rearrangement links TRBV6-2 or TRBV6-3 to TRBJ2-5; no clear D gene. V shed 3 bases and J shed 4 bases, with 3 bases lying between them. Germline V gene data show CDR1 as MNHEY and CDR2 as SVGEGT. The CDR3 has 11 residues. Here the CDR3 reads CASSYIETQYF. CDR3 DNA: TGTGCCAGCAGTTATATAGAGACCCAGTACTTC.

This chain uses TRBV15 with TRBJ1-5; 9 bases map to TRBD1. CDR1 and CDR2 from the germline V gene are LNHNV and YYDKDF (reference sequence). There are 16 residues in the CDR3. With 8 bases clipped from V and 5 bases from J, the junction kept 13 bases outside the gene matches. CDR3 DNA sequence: TGTGCCACCGGGGCGGGACAGGGTCGTCGGGATCAGCCCCAGCATTTT. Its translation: CATGAGQGRRDQPQHF. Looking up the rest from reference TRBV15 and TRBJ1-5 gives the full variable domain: DAMVIQNPRYQVTQFGKPVTLSCSQTLNHNVMYWYQQKSSQAPKLLFHYYDKDFNNEADTPDNFQSRRPNTSFCFLDIRSPGLGDTAMYLCATGAGQGRRDQPQHFGDGTRLSIL.

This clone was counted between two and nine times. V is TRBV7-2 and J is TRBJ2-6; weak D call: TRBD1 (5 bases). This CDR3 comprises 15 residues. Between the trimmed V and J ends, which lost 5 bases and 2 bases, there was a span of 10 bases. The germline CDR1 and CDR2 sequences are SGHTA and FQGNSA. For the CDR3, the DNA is TGTGCCAGCAGCCAAGACAGTACTGGGGCCAACGTCCTGACTTTC. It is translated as CASSQDSTGANVLTF.